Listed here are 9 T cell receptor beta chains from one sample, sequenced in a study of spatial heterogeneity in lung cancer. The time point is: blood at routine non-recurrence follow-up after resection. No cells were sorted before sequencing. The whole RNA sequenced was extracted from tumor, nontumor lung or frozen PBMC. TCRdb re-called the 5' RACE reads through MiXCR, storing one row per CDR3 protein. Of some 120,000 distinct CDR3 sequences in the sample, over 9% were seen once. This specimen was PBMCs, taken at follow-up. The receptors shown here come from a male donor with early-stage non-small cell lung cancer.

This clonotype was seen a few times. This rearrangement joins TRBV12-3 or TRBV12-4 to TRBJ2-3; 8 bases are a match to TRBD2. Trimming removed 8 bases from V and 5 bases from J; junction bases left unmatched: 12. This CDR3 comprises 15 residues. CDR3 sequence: CASRGGGTLGDTQYF. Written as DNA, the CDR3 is TGTGCCAGCCGGGGCGGGGGGACACTGGGAGATACGCAGTATTTT.

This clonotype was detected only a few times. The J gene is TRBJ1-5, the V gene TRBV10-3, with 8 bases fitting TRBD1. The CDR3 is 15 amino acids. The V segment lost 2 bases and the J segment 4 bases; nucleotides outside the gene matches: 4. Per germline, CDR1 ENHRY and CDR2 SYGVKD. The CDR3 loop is CAISEGDRRNQPQHF. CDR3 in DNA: TGTGCCATCAGTGAGGGGGACAGGAGAAATCAGCCCCAGCATTTT.

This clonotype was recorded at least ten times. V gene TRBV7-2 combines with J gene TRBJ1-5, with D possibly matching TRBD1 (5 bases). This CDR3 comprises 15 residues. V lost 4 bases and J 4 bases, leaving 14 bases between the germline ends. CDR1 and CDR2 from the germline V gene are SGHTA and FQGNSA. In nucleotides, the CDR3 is TGTGCCAGCAGCTCACTAGTGACAGTAAATCAGCCCCAGCATTTT. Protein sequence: CASSSLVTVNQPQHF.

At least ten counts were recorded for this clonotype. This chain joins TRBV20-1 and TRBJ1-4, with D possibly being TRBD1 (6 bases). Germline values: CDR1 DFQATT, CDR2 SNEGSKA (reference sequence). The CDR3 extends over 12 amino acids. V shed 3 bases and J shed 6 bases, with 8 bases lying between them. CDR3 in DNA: TGCAGTGCTAGCAGGGGAGATGAAAAACTGTTTTTT. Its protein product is CSASRGDEKLFF.

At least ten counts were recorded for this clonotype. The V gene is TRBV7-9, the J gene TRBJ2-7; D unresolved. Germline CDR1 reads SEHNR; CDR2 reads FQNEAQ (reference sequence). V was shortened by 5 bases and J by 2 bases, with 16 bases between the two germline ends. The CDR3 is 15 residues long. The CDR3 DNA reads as TGTGCCAGCAGCCCCCCCCTGACCAGGACCTACGAGCAGTACTTC. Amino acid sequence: CASSPPLTRTYEQYF.

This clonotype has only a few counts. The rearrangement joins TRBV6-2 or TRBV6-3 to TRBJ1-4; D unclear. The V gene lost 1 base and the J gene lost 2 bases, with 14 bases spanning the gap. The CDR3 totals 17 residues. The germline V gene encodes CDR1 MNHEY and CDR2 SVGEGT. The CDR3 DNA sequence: TGTGCCAGCAGTTACTTCTTAGGAACTGGGACTAATGAAAAACTGTTTTTT. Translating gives CASSYFLGTGTNEKLFF.

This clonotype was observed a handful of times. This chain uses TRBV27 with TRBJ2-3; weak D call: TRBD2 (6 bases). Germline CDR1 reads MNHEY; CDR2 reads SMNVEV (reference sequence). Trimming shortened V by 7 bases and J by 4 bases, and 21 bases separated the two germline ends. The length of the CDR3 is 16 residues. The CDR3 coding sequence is TGTGCCAGCAAACTCTGGGGCCGGGGGAATGCAGATACGCAGTATTTT. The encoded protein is CASKLWGRGNADTQYF.

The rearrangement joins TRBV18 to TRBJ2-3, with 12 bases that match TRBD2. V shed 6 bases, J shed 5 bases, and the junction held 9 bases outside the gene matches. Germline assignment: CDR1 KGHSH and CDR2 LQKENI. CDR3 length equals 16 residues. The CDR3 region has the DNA TGTGCCAGCTCCCCCTCTAGCGGGGGGGAAGGAGATACGCAGTATTTT. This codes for CASSPSSGGEGDTQYF.

CDR3 nucleotide sequence: TGCGCCAGCAGTGAGTCCCCAGGGGGTGAGCAGTACTTC. Translated, it gives CASSESPGGEQYF. This sequence joins TRBV10-1 and TRBJ2-7, with 7 positions matching TRBD1. Per the germline V gene, CDR1 is WNHNN and CDR2 is SYGVQD (reference sequence). There are 13 residues in the CDR3. V gave up 0 bases and J gave up 7 bases; unmatched junction bases: 3.